This T cell receptor beta chain appears in the sequencing data of a study of shared T cell receptors in the human thymus. The CDR3 totals 14 residues. Germline values: CDR1 MDHEN, CDR2 SYDVKM. V lost 3 bases and J 5 bases, leaving 14 bases between the germline ends. Measured with immunoSEQ multiplex PCR; TCRdb has only the in-frame clones, and not every one. This table holds a few hundred thousand clones, approximately 95% found once. The TCR originated in a human donor. J is TRBJ2-7 and V is TRBV28, with D perhaps matching TRBD2 (6 bases). Sequenced input: thymocytes. Here the CDR3 DNA reads TGTGCCAGCAGTTTCTCGCGGAGGGCCGACGAGCAGTACTTC. Translation gives CASSFSRRADEQYF.